The 32 T cell receptor beta chains below all came from one sample that was sequenced in a study of cytomegalovirus exposure and HLA in healthy donors (TCRdb year 2017). Library construction relied on the immunoSEQ multiplex PCR assay. TCRdb limited this immuneACCESS table to in-frame rearrangements with V and J called. A share of clones is missing; checked studies link under half to unresolved V genes, and the rest is unexplained. The sample includes 150,000 to 200,000 clones, with about 90% observed a single time. The ten largest clones take up around 3.1% of the sample. The sequenced sample consisted of PBMCs. Every receptor here comes from a woman between 18 and 29 years old in good health and CMV-seropositive.

The chain recombines TRBV5-6 with TRBJ1-2; 8 positions match TRBD1. This CDR3 contains 15 residues. The trim removed 4 bases at V and 3 bases at J, leaving 8 bases unmatched. CDR1 and CDR2 from the germline V gene are SGHDT and YYEEEE. The CDR3 nucleotides are TGTGCCAGCAGCCATGGACAGGGCTTCGACTATGGCTACACCTTC. Translating it yields CASSHGQGFDYGYTF.

The J gene is TRBJ1-2, the V gene TRBV30, with unresolved D. The germline gives CDR1 GTSNPN, CDR2 SVGIG (reference sequence). CDR3 length: 13 amino acids. With 0 bases removed from V and 6 bases from J, the gap between germline ends came to 11 bases. The CDR3 loop is CAWSVLGRDGYTF. The CDR3 coding sequence is TGTGCCTGGAGTGTACTGGGGAGGGATGGCTACACCTTC. Complete variable domain (other parts from reference TRBV30 and TRBJ1-2): SQTIHQWPATLVQPVGSPLSLECTVEGTSNPNLYWYRQAAGRGLQLLFYSVGIGQISSEVPQNLSASRPQDRQFILSSKKLLLSDSGFYLCAWSVLGRDGYTFGSGTRLTVV.

The V gene is TRBV19, the J gene TRBJ2-3; TRBD2 might be the D (5 bases). Germline V lookup: CDR1 LNHDA, CDR2 SQIVND (reference sequence). The germline V and J ends were trimmed by 4 bases and 4 bases, with 9 bases remaining between them. The CDR3 runs to 13 residues. The CDR3 region has the DNA TGTGCCAGTAGTAGAGGGCTCCCAGATACGCAGTATTTT. Its protein is CASSRGLPDTQYF. The variable domain in full, with the rest retrieved from reference TRBV19 and TRBJ2-3, is DGGITQSPKYLFRKEGQNVTLSCEQNLNHDAMYWYRQDPGQGLRLIYYSQIVNDFQKGDIAEGYSVSREKKESFPLTVTSAQKNPTAFYLCASSRGLPDTQYFGPGTRLTVL.

DNA of the CDR3: TGTGCCTGCCCCCGGACCGGGACACCTAAACAGGAGCAGTACTTC. Residues: CACPRTGTPKQEQYF. The V call is TRBV30, the J call TRBJ2-7; D perhaps matches TRBD1 (6 bases). CDR1 and CDR2 from the germline V gene are GTSNPN and SVGIG (reference sequence). V was shortened by 6 bases and J by 7 bases, with 25 bases between the two germline ends. CDR3 size: 15 residues. The whole variable domain, filled in from reference TRBV30 and TRBJ2-7, reads SQTIHQWPATLVQPVGSPLSLECTVEGTSNPNLYWYRQAAGRGLQLLFYSVGIGQISSEVPQNLSASRPQDRQFILSSKKLLLSDSGFYLCACPRTGTPKQEQYFGPGTRLTVT.

The V and J genes are TRBV7-9 and TRBJ2-2; TRBD2 aligns across 11 bases. V lost 5 bases, J lost 0 bases, and 5 bases stayed unmatched. This CDR3 has 17 amino acids. Germline V gene data show CDR1 as SEHNR and CDR2 as FQNEAQ (reference sequence). CDR3 region: CASSPPTSGANTGELFF. CDR3 in DNA: TGTGCCAGCAGCCCCCCGACTAGCGGGGCGAACACCGGGGAGCTGTTTTTT.

The chain recombines TRBV28 with TRBJ1-5; D is unclear. Germline V gene data show CDR1 as MDHEN and CDR2 as SYDVKM. The CDR3 spans 16 residues. V lost 5 bases to trimming and J lost 1 base, with 15 bases between them. CDR3 coding DNA: TGTGCCAGCAGTCTCTTGTCAGGTTGGAGCAATCAGCCCCAGCATTTT. Protein sequence: CASSLLSGWSNQPQHF.

The chain combines TRBV14 with TRBJ2-7, with 9 bases aligning to TRBD1. The CDR3 runs to 15 residues. Germline CDR1 and CDR2: SGHDN and FVKESK. J lost 5 bases, V lost 0 bases, and 5 bases had no gene match. DNA of the CDR3: TGTGCCAGCAGCCAAGATATCCGGACAGGGGACGAGCAGTACTTC. It yields the protein CASSQDIRTGDEQYF. Combining the CDR3 with reference TRBV14 and TRBJ2-7 gives the whole variable domain EAGVTQFPSHSVIEKGQTVTLRCDPISGHDNLYWYRRVMGKEIKFLLHFVKESKQDESGMPNNRFLAERTGGTYSTLKVQPAELEDSGVYFCASSQDIRTGDEQYFGPGTRLTVT.

The V gene is TRBV4-3, the J gene TRBJ2-7; tentatively, D is TRBD2 (5 bases). Per the germline V gene, CDR1 is LGHNA and CDR2 is YSLEER. The V and J ends lost 0 bases and 0 bases respectively, with 12 bases between them. This CDR3 has 16 amino acids. In nucleotides, the CDR3 is TGCGCCAGCAGCCAAGATCTAAGAGGGTCCTCCTACGAGCAGTACTTC. Amino acids: CASSQDLRGSSYEQYF.

CDR3 amino acids: CASSLQGPEVNSPLHF. The CDR3 DNA follows: TGCGCCAGCAGCTTGCAGGGGCCAGAGGTTAATTCACCCCTCCACTTT. This chain links TRBV5-1 with TRBJ1-6; D perhaps matches TRBD1 (6 bases). Per germline, CDR1 SGHRS and CDR2 YFSETQ. This CDR3 comprises 16 residues. V was cut by 1 base and J by 6 bases, with 14 bases left in between.

This clone has only one observation. The chain has TRBV19 and TRBJ2-1, with TRBD1 matching 7 bases. Germline V lookup: CDR1 LNHDA, CDR2 SQIVND (reference sequence). There are 16 residues in the CDR3. The V gene end was trimmed by 5 bases and the J gene end by 8 bases; junction bases not matched to a gene: 15. The CDR3 spells CASSFRTGSLLDEQFF. The CDR3 DNA sequence: TGTGCCAGTAGTTTTCGGACAGGTTCCCTATTGGATGAGCAGTTCTTC.

V gene TRBV5-1 combines with J gene TRBJ2-3, with 12 positions matching TRBD2. Germline loops: CDR1 SGHRS, CDR2 YFSETQ. The V segment lost 4 bases and the J segment 4 bases; nucleotides outside the gene matches: 16. This CDR3 comprises 19 residues. The CDR3 DNA sequence: TGCGCCAGCAGCGAAATGACTAGCGGGAGAGTTCGGGAGGCAGATACGCAGTATTTT. It specifies CASSEMTSGRVREADTQYF.

This chain joins TRBV6-1 and TRBJ1-1; the match to TRBD1 covers 8 bases. The germline V gene encodes CDR1 MNHNS and CDR2 SASEGT. Trimming cost V 5 bases and J 10 bases; bases outside gene matches: 6. This CDR3 has 12 residues. The CDR3, as DNA: TGTGCCAGCAGTCTGACAGGGGTTGGAGCTTTCTTT. Encoded protein: CASSLTGVGAFF.

The chain uses TRBV14 and TRBJ2-1, with 8 bases fitting TRBD1. The CDR3 covers 17 residues. Germline CDR1 reads SGHDN; CDR2 reads FVKESK. Trimming took 6 bases from V and 4 from J; bases not matched to a gene: 14. CDR3: CASSPNRGDRPYNEQFF. DNA for the CDR3: TGTGCCAGCAGTCCCAATAGGGGGGACAGGCCTTACAATGAGCAGTTCTTC.

The rearrangement joins TRBV6-6 to TRBJ2-1; 7 bases are a match to TRBD2. The germline CDR1 and CDR2 sequences are MNHNY and SVGAGI (reference sequence). Trimming removed 5 bases from V and 6 bases from J; junction bases left unmatched: 10. This CDR3 is built from 15 residues. CDR3 in amino acids: CASSPTGGRANEQFF. CDR3 DNA: TGTGCCAGCAGTCCTACGGGTGGGAGGGCCAATGAGCAGTTCTTC.

The chain is built from TRBV25-1 and TRBJ2-1, with 7 positions matching TRBD2. Trimming removed 9 bases from V and 3 bases from J; junction bases left unmatched: 8. Per germline, CDR1 MGHDK and CDR2 SYGVNS. The CDR3 consists of 14 residues. The CDR3 nucleotides are TGTGCCAGTAGCGACTCTAGCGGCTACAATGAGCAGTTCTTC. As protein: CASSDSSGYNEQFF.

The chain has TRBV7-6 and TRBJ2-6; 7 positions agree with TRBD1. Germline V gene data show CDR1 as SGHVS and CDR2 as FNYEAQ. J was trimmed by 8 bases and V by 5 bases; bases with no gene match: 9. This CDR3 is 15 amino acids long. CDR3 amino acids: CASSPRTGGSNVLTF. The DNA for the CDR3 is TGTGCCAGCAGCCCAAGGACAGGCGGGTCCAACGTCCTGACTTTC.

This chain connects TRBV5-1 to TRBJ2-1, with D tentatively TRBD2 (5 bases). V lost 5 bases, J lost 5 bases, and 11 bases lay in between. CDR1 SGHRS and CDR2 YFSETQ come from the germline V gene. This CDR3 is built from 13 residues. CDR3 protein: CASRAGVDNEQFF. The CDR3 nucleotides are TGCGCCAGCAGGGCCGGGGTCGACAATGAGCAGTTCTTC.

This chain links TRBV2 with TRBJ2-1; no firm D call. CDR3 length equals 11 residues. V was cut by 4 bases and J by 8 bases, with 6 bases left in between. In germline, CDR1 is SNHLY, CDR2 FYNNEI. The CDR3 sequence: CASSGQDEQFF. The CDR3 DNA reads as TGTGCCAGCAGTGGGCAGGATGAGCAGTTCTTC.

Written as DNA, the CDR3 is TGTGCCAGTTCCTTCCTGGCAGGGGGGACCTACGAGCAGTACTTC. Translation gives CASSFLAGGTYEQYF. The V gene is TRBV5-6, the J gene TRBJ2-7; D is perhaps TRBD1 (7 bases). The CDR3 has 15 residues. Trimming took off 8 bases at V and 2 bases at J, with 20 bases between the two ends. Looked up from germline, CDR1 is SGHDT and CDR2 is YYEEEE.

DNA of the CDR3: TGTGCCAGCAGTTACTCGACAGGAGAAGCTTTCTTT. Its protein is CASSYSTGEAFF. The chain combines TRBV6-5 with TRBJ1-1; tentative D call: TRBD1 (6 bases). Germline values: CDR1 MNHEY, CDR2 SVGAGI. V shed 0 bases and J shed 8 bases, with 7 bases lying between them. The CDR3 runs 12 residues.

This rearrangement joins TRBV7-2 to TRBJ2-7; TRBD2 agrees at 11 bases. The germline gives CDR1 SGHTA, CDR2 FQGNSA. The CDR3 covers 14 residues. J gave up 3 bases and V 7 bases, and 5 bases lay outside the gene matches. CDR3 nucleotide sequence: TGTGCCAGCACCGCCGGGACTAGCGGCTACGAGCAGTACTTC. Translated, it gives CASTAGTSGYEQYF.

CDR3 in DNA: TGTGCCAGCAGCTCAGGGCTACAGCCCCAGCATTTT. It yields the protein CASSSGLQPQHF. The chain couples TRBV5-5 to TRBJ1-5; TRBD1 might be the D (5 bases). CDR3 length: 12 residues. The V gene lost 3 bases and the J gene lost 7 bases, with 8 bases spanning the gap. Germline V gene lookup returns CDR1 SGHKS and CDR2 YYEKEE (reference sequence). The variable domain in full, completed from reference TRBV5-5 and TRBJ1-5, reads DAGVTQSPTHLIKTRGQQVTLRCSPISGHKSVSWYQQVLGQGPQFIFQYYEKEERGRGNFPDRFSARQFPNYSSELNVNALLLGDSALYLCASSSGLQPQHFGDGTRLSIL.

The chain employs TRBV4-1 and TRBJ2-5; TRBD1 is a possible D gene (6 bases). V gave up 0 bases and J gave up 2 bases, with 10 bases separating them. CDR1 and CDR2 from the germline V gene are MGHRA and YSYEKL. CDR3 length: 15 residues. CDR3 sequence reads: CASSQEGGRQETQYF. The DNA for the CDR3 is TGCGCCAGCAGCCAAGAAGGGGGACGTCAAGAGACCCAGTACTTC.

The V and J genes are TRBV5-1 and TRBJ2-7, with 9 bases fitting TRBD1. CDR3 length: 15 residues. Germline V gene lookup returns CDR1 SGHRS and CDR2 YFSETQ. J gave up 4 bases and V 1 base, and 6 bases lay outside the gene matches. CDR3 amino acids: CASSLKNRGPYEQYF. In DNA form, the CDR3 reads TGCGCCAGCAGCTTGAAAAACAGGGGGCCGTACGAGCAGTACTTC.

The chain links TRBV25-1 to TRBJ2-1, with 11 bases aligning to TRBD2. Trimming removed 6 bases from V and 16 bases from J; junction bases left unmatched: 11. Germline CDR1 reads MGHDK; CDR2 reads SYGVNS. The CDR3 covers 13 residues. Here the CDR3 reads CASRGTSGMIFFF. The DNA for the CDR3 is TGTGCCAGCAGAGGGACTAGCGGTATGATATTCTTCTTC. The whole variable domain, filled in from reference TRBV25-1 and TRBJ2-1, reads EADIYQTPRYLVIGTGKKITLECSQTMGHDKMYWYQQDPGMELHLIHYSYGVNSTEKGDLSSESTVSRIRTEHFPLTLESARPSHTSQYLCASRGTSGMIFFFGPGTRLTVL.

The chain employs TRBV13 and TRBJ2-3; 14 bases map to TRBD2. Germline CDR1 PRHDT, CDR2 FYEKMQ (reference sequence). The CDR3 has 16 amino acids. V lost 2 bases and J lost 7; bases outside the gene matches: 5. The CDR3 reads CASSLIGLAGGHTQYF. Written as DNA, the CDR3 is TGTGCCAGCAGCTTAATCGGACTAGCGGGAGGTCATACGCAGTATTTT.

The rearrangement links TRBV18 to TRBJ2-3, with 7 nucleotides matching TRBD1. With V trimmed by 4 bases and J by 5 bases, 9 bases remained unmatched. Germline V gene data show CDR1 as KGHSH and CDR2 as LQKENI. This CDR3 spans 15 amino acids. CDR3 DNA: TGTGCCAGCTCACGAAGAGACAGGGCTGGAGATACGCAGTATTTT. Translating it yields CASSRRDRAGDTQYF.

The J gene is TRBJ2-7, the V gene TRBV19; D is unresolved. Germline V CDR1 and CDR2: LNHDA, SQIVND (reference sequence). CDR3 length: 13 amino acids. Trimming removed 5 bases from V and 2 bases from J, with 10 bases in between. The CDR3 here is CASSSLVPYEQYF. The CDR3, as DNA: TGTGCCAGTAGTTCGCTAGTGCCCTACGAGCAGTACTTC.

The J gene is TRBJ2-2, the V gene TRBV13; weak D call: TRBD2 (6 bases). Trimming left V 4 bases short and J 6 bases short, with 15 bases between. This CDR3 has 15 residues. The germline V gene encodes CDR1 PRHDT and CDR2 FYEKMQ (reference sequence). CDR3 sequence (DNA): TGTGCCAGCAGCTCTCGACTAGGTCCGCCCGGGGAGCTGTTTTTT. It codes for CASSSRLGPPGELFF.

The chain is built from TRBV5-5 and TRBJ1-2; D might be TRBD1 (6 bases). Germline lookup yields CDR1 SGHKS and CDR2 YYEKEE (reference sequence). The CDR3 spans 15 residues. V was trimmed by 4 bases and J by 7 bases, leaving 20 bases between them. CDR3 protein: CASSPRWAGEGGYTF. The CDR3 bases are TGTGCCAGCAGCCCCCGGTGGGCAGGGGAGGGTGGCTACACCTTC.

The sample holds one count of this clone. This chain uses TRBV7-6 with TRBJ1-6, with 10 bases aligning to TRBD1. Germline CDR1 and CDR2: SGHVS and FNYEAQ. The V and J ends lost 8 bases and 9 bases, in that order; junction bases with no gene match: 22. The CDR3 consists of 19 residues. The CDR3 DNA sequence: TGTGCCAGCCTCACCAACGAGCCACCGGGACAGGGGATAGGTTCACCCCTCCACTTT. This sequence encodes CASLTNEPPGQGIGSPLHF.

The CDR3 sequence is CASSLTGTGFSYEQYF. The CDR3 DNA reads as TGTGCCAGCAGTCTGACCGGGACAGGGTTTTCGTACGAGCAGTACTTC. V gene TRBV28 combines with J gene TRBJ2-7, with 9 bases lining up with TRBD1. From germline, CDR1 is MDHEN and CDR2 SYDVKM. V shed 5 bases, J shed 4 bases, and the junction held 12 bases outside the gene matches. This CDR3 spans 16 amino acids.